This entry lists 15 T cell receptor beta chains sequenced from one sample in a study of shared clonotypes between healthy human individuals. TCRdb's table, derived via immunoSEQ multiplex PCR, lists solely in-frame clones and lacks some. The sample includes around 2.5 million clones, roughly 93% seen only once; the top ten take around 0.4%. Sequencing used naive CD4+ T cells from PBMCs. Subset reported: CD45RA+ positively selected. These receptor sequences come from a man aged 18 to 35 in good health. Some clones in this sample may be carry-over from other donors' samples.

The chain employs TRBV7-9 and TRBJ2-5; 10 nucleotides align to TRBD2. The CDR3 totals 16 residues. The junction had 5 bases not matched to a gene; V was cut back by 2 bases and J by 2 bases. Germline V gene sequence: CDR1 SEHNR, CDR2 FQNEAQ (reference sequence). CDR3 coding DNA: TGTGCCAGCAGCTTAACCAGACTAGCGGGTCAAGAGACCCAGTACTTC. Translated: CASSLTRLAGQETQYF.

The chain links TRBV4-3 to TRBJ1-2, with 8 bases aligning to TRBD1. The V gene's germline CDR1 is LGHNA and CDR2 YSLEER. J gave up 8 bases and V 2 bases, and 10 bases lay outside the gene matches. This CDR3 is 15 amino acids long. CDR3 loop: CASSQPTGELRGYTF. CDR3 DNA: TGCGCCAGCAGCCAACCGACAGGGGAGCTACGCGGCTACACCTTC.

This clone was seen a few times. As DNA, the CDR3 is TGTGCCAGCAGTTATGGTGGCCGCTACGAGCAGTACTTC. Translated, it gives CASSYGGRYEQYF. V gene TRBV6-5 combines with J gene TRBJ2-7, with D unclear. Germline CDR1 and CDR2: MNHEY and SVGAGI. The length of the CDR3 is 13 residues. The V gene lost 3 bases and the J gene lost 3 bases, with 9 bases spanning the gap.

The chain combines TRBV4-1 with TRBJ2-7, with D maybe TRBD2 (6 bases). CDR1 is MGHRA and CDR2 is YSYEKL in the germline V gene. The V and J ends lost 2 bases and 0 bases respectively, with 11 bases between them. The CDR3 has 15 residues. The CDR3 bases are TGCGCCAGCAGCCAAATTAGCGGCAACTCCTACGAGCAGTACTTC. Translating gives CASSQISGNSYEQYF.

This chain uses TRBV5-4 with TRBJ1-4; TRBD1 might be the D (6 bases). CDR3 size: 17 residues. Germline CDR1 reads SGHNT; CDR2 reads YYREEE (reference sequence). V gave up 4 bases and J gave up 0 bases, with 16 bases separating them. CDR3 in DNA: TGTGCCAGCAGCACAGGTTCGGACAGTTCAACTAATGAAAAACTGTTTTTT. Translation gives CASSTGSDSSTNEKLFF.

This clone has more than one count but fewer than ten. The chain combines TRBV25-1 with TRBJ1-1; 8 bases match TRBD1. After removal of 10 bases from V and 7 bases from J, the junction contained 11 bases not matched to a gene. CDR3 length: 13 residues. The germline V gene encodes CDR1 MGHDK and CDR2 SYGVNS. CDR3 in DNA: TGTGCCACCACGAGGGGGACAGGTTTTGAAGCTTTCTTT. Its translation is CATTRGTGFEAFF. Full variable domain (missing parts from reference TRBV25-1 and TRBJ1-1): EADIYQTPRYLVIGTGKKITLECSQTMGHDKMYWYQQDPGMELHLIHYSYGVNSTEKGDLSSESTVSRIRTEHFPLTLESARPSHTSQYLCATTRGTGFEAFFGQGTRLTVV.

This clone was recorded only once. The genes are TRBV7-2 and TRBJ2-4; the match to TRBD2 covers 12 bases. CDR1 and CDR2 from the germline V gene are SGHTA and FQGNSA. The CDR3 contains 16 residues. The V gene end was trimmed by 7 bases and the J gene end by 0 bases; junction bases not matched to a gene: 4. The CDR3 loop reads CASNGLAGLAKNIQYF. In nucleotides, the CDR3 is TGTGCCAGCAATGGACTAGCGGGACTAGCCAAAAACATTCAGTACTTC.

V is TRBV4-1 and J is TRBJ2-7; 11 nucleotides match TRBD2. The CDR3 totals 17 residues. With 1 base clipped from V and 1 base from J, the junction kept 6 bases outside the gene matches. Germline V lookup: CDR1 MGHRA, CDR2 YSYEKL. In DNA form, the CDR3 reads TGCGCCAGCAGCCAAGGGGGACTAGCGGACGAATCCTACGAGCAGTACTTC. Protein product: CASSQGGLADESYEQYF.

In its sample, this clone was seen a few times. The chain recombines TRBV6-1 with TRBJ1-4; no reliable D call. Trimming stripped 0 bases from V and 8 bases from J, with 13 bases between. Germline V gene data show CDR1 as MNHNS and CDR2 as SASEGT. The CDR3 spans 15 residues. The CDR3 DNA follows: TGTGCCAGCAGTGAAGCCATGGGAGGTTGGGAAAAACTGTTTTTT. It translates to CASSEAMGGWEKLFF.

This clone was seen only once. V is TRBV28 and J is TRBJ2-2; D might be TRBD1 or TRBD2, each matching 6 bases. Germline CDR1 MDHEN, CDR2 SYDVKM. The CDR3 is made up of 14 amino acids. V lost 3 bases and J lost 16, with 21 bases in between. As DNA, the CDR3 is TGTGCCAGCAGTTTCGCCAGGGGCCGAGGGGGGTCGTTTTTT. Its protein product is CASSFARGRGGSFF.

This clone was detected once. The J gene is TRBJ2-1, the V gene TRBV4-2; the D gene could be TRBD1 or TRBD2 (5 bases each). Trimming pared 4 bases from V and 1 base from J, leaving 8 bases between. Germline CDR1 reads LGHNA; CDR2 reads YNFKEQ. The CDR3 is 14 amino acids. CDR3 nucleotide sequence: TGTGCCAGCAGCCCAGAGGGGTCCTACAATGAGCAGTTCTTC. Its protein product is CASSPEGSYNEQFF.

The V call is TRBV27, the J call TRBJ2-7; D could derive from TRBD1 or TRBD2 (5 bases each). This CDR3 is built from 12 residues. From germline, CDR1 is MNHEY and CDR2 SMNVEV (reference sequence). Trimming took off 3 bases at V and 4 bases at J, with 7 bases between the two ends. CDR3 in amino acids: CASSFGGYEQYF. CDR3 DNA: TGTGCCAGCAGTTTTGGGGGATACGAGCAGTACTTC.

The chain joins TRBV18 to TRBJ2-5, with D tentatively TRBD1 (6 bases). CDR1 and CDR2 (germline): KGHSH, LQKENI. The ends were cut back, 5 bases at V and 5 bases at J, with 15 bases in the middle. This CDR3 has 14 residues. The CDR3 here is CASSFGGWEETQYF. DNA of the CDR3: TGTGCCAGCTCATTTGGGGGCTGGGAGGAGACCCAGTACTTC.

V gene TRBV28 combines with J gene TRBJ2-7; 7 bases are a match to TRBD1. CDR1 is MDHEN and CDR2 is SYDVKM in the germline V gene. There are 14 residues in the CDR3. V shed 4 bases, J shed 3 bases, and the junction held 6 bases outside the gene matches. The CDR3 coding sequence is TGTGCCAGCAGTTCCGGGACAGCGAACTACGAGCAGTACTTC. Translating gives CASSSGTANYEQYF. Based on the CDR3 plus reference TRBV28 and TRBJ2-7, the full variable domain is DVKVTQSSRYLVKRTGEKVFLECVQDMDHENMFWYRQDPGLGLRLIYFSYDVKMKEKGDIPEGYSVSREKKERFSLILESASTNQTSMYLCASSSGTANYEQYFGPGTRLTVT.

A single count supports this clone. Other DNA sequences in this specimen translate into the identical CDR3. The chain employs TRBV28 and TRBJ2-7; 11 nucleotides align to TRBD1. The CDR3 contains 14 residues. Losses at the gene ends were 5 bases for V and 6 bases for J; bases not matched to a gene: 6. Germline CDR1 reads MDHEN; CDR2 reads SYDVKM. The CDR3 spells CASSLDRGRREQYF. DNA of the CDR3: TGTGCCAGCAGTCTGGACAGGGGGCGTCGCGAGCAGTACTTC.